The T cell receptor (beta chain) described here comes from a study of blood T cell repertoires in COVID-19 (dated by TCRdb to about 2020). A note on the overall study: Collaborator samples came from the United States, Italy and Spain and covered acute and convalescent phases of COVID-19. The prospective study material was composed of cDNA or gDNA derived from T cells, B-cell-depleted T cells, or PBMCs. Subjects who had been exposed to COVID-19, were actively infected with it, or had recovered from it provided the deeply sampled blood TCRbeta repertoires that made up the dataset. A freely available public database, intended as a resource for researchers studying the immune response to SARS-CoV-2, is where the repertoires were released. Samples came from the ongoing ImmuneRACE study (first 160 participants) plus 1,254 subjects from 6 global collaborators. Nearly every sample came with metadata listing a de-identified subject ID, COVID-19 status, age in years and sex. Where HLA class I and class II types were available, the types were taken from metadata supplied by the sample provider, not from assay-based typing. Study-wide findings and limitations: The amount of clinical and demographic metadata varied by source and participant and was provided uncurated.

From the cysteine up to the phenylalanine, the CDR3 has a length of 16 residues. Only the CDR3 DNA is retained, 48 bases long and in frame from the first base. The germline V gene encodes CDR1 MDHEN and CDR2 SYDVKM. V is pared back by 5 bases and J by 5 bases, with 21 bases lying between the germline termini. Collaborating institutions collected whole blood in K2EDTA tubes following their own protocols. For TCRbeta analysis, collaborator samples were shipped as frozen whole blood, as isolated PBMCs, or as DNA extracted from either sample type. The immunoSEQ Assay, a bias-controlled multiplex PCR, was used to amplify TCRbeta CDR3 regions from genomic DNA. The authors processed their data as follows. The number of nucleated cells in each sample was estimated from the amplification of reference gene primers within the assay. To quantify the absolute abundance of each unique TCRbeta CDR3 rearrangement, sequence reads were collapsed and filtered. For each sample, productive Simpson clonality was calculated by taking the square root of Simpson's diversity index across productive rearrangements. TCRdb mirrors the immuneACCESS table, restricted to in-frame sequences. Some clones are absent from its copies; in checked studies, under half trace to an unresolved V gene, and the reason for the others is unknown. The D gene and trimming were derived from the DNA, and the V and J assignments and clone size from that table. The sample data list some 270,000 clones, and roughly 91% of these were observed just once. 0.75% to 0.9% of the sample is in the top ten clones.

Note on this clone: Its antigen specificity is not known. Nothing much larger sits one base from this clone, and base qualities are not available.

The chain joins TRBV28 to TRBJ1-1, with TRBD1 perhaps the D gene, on 5 matching bases. This receptor was taken from a man under 40 with acute or convalescent COVID-19. Specimen: peripheral blood. This receptor has the CDR3 CASSRHNKGRVTEAFF. The bases read TGTGCCAGCAGTAGACACAATAAGGGGCGCGTGACTGAAGCTTTCTTT.